The sequence of this TCR beta chain was determined in a study of shared clonotypes between healthy human individuals. Study-wide results and caveats: Naive subsets generally exceeded memory subsets in estimated richness.

For this clone: As yet, its antigen is unknown.

TCRdb's table, derived via immunoSEQ multiplex PCR, lists solely in-frame clones and lacks some. Altogether around 2,000,000 clones are present, around 95% being singletons, with the ten largest covering 0.13%. Sequenced input: naive CD4+ T cells sorted from blood. Subset in this sample: CD45RA+ positively selected. This TCR came from a man aged 18 to 29 in good health.

The CDR3: CASSPGWVGNQPQHF. The CDR3 nucleotides are TGTGCCAGCAGTCCGGGGTGGGTGGGCAATCAGCCCCAGCATTTT. This chain connects TRBV28 to TRBJ1-5; unclear D gene. CDR1 and CDR2 from the germline V gene are MDHEN and SYDVKM. The CDR3 is 15 amino acids. V was shortened by 5 bases and J by 2 bases, with 13 bases between the two germline ends. The full variable domain, completed using reference TRBV28 and TRBJ1-5, is DVKVTQSSRYLVKRTGEKVFLECVQDMDHENMFWYRQDPGLGLRLIYFSYDVKMKEKGDIPEGYSVSREKKERFSLILESASTNQTSMYLCASSPGWVGNQPQHFGDGTRLSIL.